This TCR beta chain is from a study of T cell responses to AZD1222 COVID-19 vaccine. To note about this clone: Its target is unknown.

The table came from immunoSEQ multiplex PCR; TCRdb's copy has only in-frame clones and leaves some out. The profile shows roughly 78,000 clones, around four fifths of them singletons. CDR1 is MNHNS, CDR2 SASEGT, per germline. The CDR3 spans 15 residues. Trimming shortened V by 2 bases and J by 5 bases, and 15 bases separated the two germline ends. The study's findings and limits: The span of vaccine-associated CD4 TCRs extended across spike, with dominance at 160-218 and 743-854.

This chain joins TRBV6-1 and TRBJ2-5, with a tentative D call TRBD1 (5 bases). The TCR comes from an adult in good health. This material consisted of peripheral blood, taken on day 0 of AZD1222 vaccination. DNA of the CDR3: TGTGCCAGCAGTGAACAAGGCAGGGTATGGGAGACCCAGTACTTC. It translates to CASSEQGRVWETQYF.